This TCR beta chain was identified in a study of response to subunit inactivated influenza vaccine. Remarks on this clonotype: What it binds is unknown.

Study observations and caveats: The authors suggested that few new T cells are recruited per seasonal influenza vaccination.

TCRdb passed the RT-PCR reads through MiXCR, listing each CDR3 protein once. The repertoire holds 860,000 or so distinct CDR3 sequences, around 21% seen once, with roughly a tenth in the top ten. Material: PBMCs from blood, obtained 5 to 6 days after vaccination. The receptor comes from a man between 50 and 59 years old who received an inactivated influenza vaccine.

CDR3 nucleotide sequence: TGCAGTGCTAGATTGGTAGCGGGGACTAATGAGCAGTTCTTC. Translation gives CSARLVAGTNEQFF. The chain is built from TRBV20-1 and TRBJ2-1; TRBD2 matches 8 bases. The CDR3 length is 14 residues. Germline V gene sequence: CDR1 DFQATT, CDR2 SNEGSKA (reference sequence). The V and J ends lost 2 bases and 7 bases, in that order; junction bases with no gene match: 7.